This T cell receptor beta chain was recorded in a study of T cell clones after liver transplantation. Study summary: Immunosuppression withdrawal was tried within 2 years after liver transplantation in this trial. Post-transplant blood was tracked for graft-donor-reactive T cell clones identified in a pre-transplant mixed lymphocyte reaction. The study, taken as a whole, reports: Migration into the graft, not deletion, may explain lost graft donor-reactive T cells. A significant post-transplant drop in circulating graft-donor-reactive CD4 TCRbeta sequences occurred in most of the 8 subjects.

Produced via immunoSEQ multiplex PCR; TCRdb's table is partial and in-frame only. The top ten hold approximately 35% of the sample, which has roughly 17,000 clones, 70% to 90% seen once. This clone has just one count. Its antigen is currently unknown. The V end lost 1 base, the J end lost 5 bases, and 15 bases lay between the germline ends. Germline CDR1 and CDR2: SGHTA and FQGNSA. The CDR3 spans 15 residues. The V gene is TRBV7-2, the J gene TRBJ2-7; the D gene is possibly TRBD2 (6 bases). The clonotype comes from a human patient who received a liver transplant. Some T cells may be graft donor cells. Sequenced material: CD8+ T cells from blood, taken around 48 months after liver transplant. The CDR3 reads CASSLDSGMGNEQYF. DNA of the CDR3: TGTGCCAGCAGCTTAGATAGCGGAATGGGGAACGAGCAGTACTTC.